This TCR beta chain stems from a study of OX40 agonist ivuxolimab in advanced cancers. On this clone: The antigen remains unidentified.

This table comes from immunoSEQ multiplex PCR, and its TCRdb copy is limited to in-frame clones, with some not included. This table holds about 55,000 clones, more than 75% found once. Broader study findings: In the 0.1-3.0 mg/kg groups, partial responders showed among the lowest expansion. Clones of CD4+ and CD8+ blood T cells grew by week 6 at doses of 0.1 to 3.0 mg/kg. The study did not work out the antigen specificity of the expanded peripheral T cells.

V was clipped by 7 bases and J by 2 bases, with 9 bases between them. The CDR3 spans 12 residues. Germline V CDR1 and CDR2: MNHEY, SVGAGI. The source of this sequence is an adult with an advanced solid tumor such as melanoma, head and neck, liver or kidney cancer. Sample: CD4+ or CD8+ T cells sorted from blood, taken in a trial of the OX40 agonist ivuxolimab. The chain couples TRBV6-5 to TRBJ2-7; weak D call: TRBD1 (5 bases). CDR3 coding DNA: TGTGCCAGCAAGGACACAACCTACGAGCAGTACTTC. As protein: CASKDTTYEQYF.